The 9 T cell receptor beta chains presented below share a single source sample, sequenced in a study of identical twins. Using its own MiXCR run on the 5' RACE reads, TCRdb lists one record per CDR3 protein. The sample includes 430,000 or so distinct CDR3 sequences, roughly 24% of them seen just once. These same data were also listed under a study on T cells expressing NK-cell markers.

The specimen sequenced was CD4+ T cells sorted from blood. The receptors were gathered from a woman younger than 35 in good health.

This chain uses TRBV20-1 with TRBJ1-6; 8 bases map to TRBD1. The CDR3 length is 13 residues. Germline trimming cut 5 bases from V and 8 bases from J; bases unmatched to any gene: 5. Germline CDR1 DFQATT, CDR2 SNEGSKA (reference sequence). The CDR3 DNA reads as TGCAGTGCTTCAGGGGGCAGGGATTCACCCCTCCACTTT. It specifies CSASGGRDSPLHF.

This clonotype was counted only a few times. The chain recombines TRBV7-8 with TRBJ2-1; a possible D gene is TRBD2 (7 bases). The CDR3 consists of 17 residues. Germline V gene data show CDR1 as SGHVS and CDR2 as FQNEAQ. The germline V and J ends were trimmed by 4 bases and 7 bases, with 23 bases remaining between them. CDR3 region: CASSSRPTGGTGNEQFF. The CDR3 bases are TGTGCCAGCAGCTCACGACCCACGGGGGGCACAGGAAATGAGCAGTTCTTC.

The rearrangement uses TRBV10-3 and TRBJ2-1, with TRBD2 identical over 7 bases. From germline, CDR1 is ENHRY and CDR2 SYGVKD. The CDR3 runs 11 residues. Losses at the gene ends were 10 bases for V and 9 bases for J; bases not matched to a gene: 6. The CDR3 DNA follows: TGTGCCACCTCCGCTAGCGGTGAGCAGTTCTTC. Protein product: CATSASGEQFF.

This sequence joins TRBV20-1 and TRBJ2-3, with a tentative D call TRBD1 (6 bases). V lost 8 bases to trimming and J lost 5 bases, with 20 bases between them. The V gene's germline CDR1 is DFQATT and CDR2 SNEGSKA (reference sequence). The CDR3 contains 14 residues. The CDR3 DNA reads as TGCAGTCCCCATCGCAGGGGCGGAGGAGATACGCAGTATTTT. Protein: CSPHRRGGGDTQYF.

The V call is TRBV9, the J call TRBJ1-2; 10 bases match TRBD1. This CDR3 is 16 amino acids long. Germline V lookup: CDR1 SGDLS, CDR2 YYNGEE. V shed 2 bases, J shed 4 bases, and the junction held 8 bases outside the gene matches. The CDR3 bases are TGTGCCAGCAGCGTCGGTCCCGGGACAGGGGCCTATGGCTACACCTTC. Protein sequence: CASSVGPGTGAYGYTF.

The chain is built from TRBV20-1 and TRBJ1-1; no clear D. Germline CDR1 reads DFQATT; CDR2 reads SNEGSKA (reference sequence). The V end lost 0 bases, the J end lost 6 bases, and 11 bases lay between the germline ends. CDR3 size: 13 residues. The CDR3 reads CSARDYVGPEAFF. Here the CDR3 DNA reads TGCAGTGCTAGAGATTATGTTGGGCCTGAAGCTTTCTTT.

This clonotype was detected a few times. This chain connects TRBV5-1 to TRBJ2-1; D may be TRBD2 (5 bases). Germline V lookup: CDR1 SGHRS, CDR2 YFSETQ. This CDR3 contains 14 residues. V was cut by 4 bases and J by 6 bases, with 14 bases left in between. The CDR3 DNA is TGCGCCAGCAGCGCCGGGAACCAAGTCAATGAGCAGTTCTTC. Translation: CASSAGNQVNEQFF.

This clonotype was seen a few times. V gene TRBV5-6 combines with J gene TRBJ2-2; D call uncertain. This CDR3 has 15 amino acids. V lost 0 bases and J 6 bases, leaving 12 bases between the germline ends. Germline loops: CDR1 SGHDT, CDR2 YYEEEE. DNA for the CDR3: TGTGCCAGCAGCTTGGGTCTCAAAGGTCCCGGGGAGCTGTTTTTT. Its protein product is CASSLGLKGPGELFF.

This clonotype was observed a few times. The chain joins TRBV7-2 to TRBJ2-1; D ambiguous. The V gene lost 1 base and the J gene lost 13 bases, with 11 bases spanning the gap. The CDR3 runs 12 residues. Germline CDR1 and CDR2: SGHTA and FQGNSA. CDR3 region: CASSLDVTLQFF. In DNA, the CDR3 is TGTGCCAGCAGCTTAGATGTTACTCTACAGTTCTTC.